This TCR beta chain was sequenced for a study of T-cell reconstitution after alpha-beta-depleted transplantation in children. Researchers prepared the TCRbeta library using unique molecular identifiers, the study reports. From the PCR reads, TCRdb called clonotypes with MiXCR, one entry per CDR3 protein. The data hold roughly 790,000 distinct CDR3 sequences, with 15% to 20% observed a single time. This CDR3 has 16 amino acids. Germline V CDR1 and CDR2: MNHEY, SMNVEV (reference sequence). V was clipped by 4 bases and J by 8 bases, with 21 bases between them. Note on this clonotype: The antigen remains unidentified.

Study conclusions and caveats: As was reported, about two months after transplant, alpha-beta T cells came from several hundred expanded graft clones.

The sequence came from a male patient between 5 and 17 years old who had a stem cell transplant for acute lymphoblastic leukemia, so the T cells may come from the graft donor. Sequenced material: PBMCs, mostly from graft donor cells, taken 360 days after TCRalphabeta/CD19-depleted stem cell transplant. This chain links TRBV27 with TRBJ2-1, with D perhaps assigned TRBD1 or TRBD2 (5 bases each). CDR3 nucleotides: TGTGCCAGCAGTTGTAACCGGGACCCCCAATCGGATGAGCAGTTCTTC. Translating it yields CASSCNRDPQSDEQFF.